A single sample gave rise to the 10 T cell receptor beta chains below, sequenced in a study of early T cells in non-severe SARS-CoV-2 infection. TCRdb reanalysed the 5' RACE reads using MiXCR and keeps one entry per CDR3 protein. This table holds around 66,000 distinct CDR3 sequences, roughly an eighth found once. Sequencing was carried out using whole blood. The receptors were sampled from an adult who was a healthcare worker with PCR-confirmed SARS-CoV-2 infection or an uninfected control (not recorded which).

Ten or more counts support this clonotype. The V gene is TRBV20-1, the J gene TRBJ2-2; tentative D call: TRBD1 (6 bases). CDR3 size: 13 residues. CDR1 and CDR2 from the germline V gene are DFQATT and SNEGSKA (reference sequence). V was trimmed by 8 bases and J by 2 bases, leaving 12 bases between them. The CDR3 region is CSPSDSNTGELFF. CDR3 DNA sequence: TGCAGTCCTTCGGACAGTAACACCGGGGAGCTGTTTTTT.

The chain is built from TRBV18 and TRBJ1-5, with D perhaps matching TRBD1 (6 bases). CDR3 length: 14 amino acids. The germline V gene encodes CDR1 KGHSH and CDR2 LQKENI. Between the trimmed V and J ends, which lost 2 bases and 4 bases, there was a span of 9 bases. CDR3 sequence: CASSPGRGNQPQHF. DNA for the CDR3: TGTGCCAGCTCACCAGGCAGGGGTAATCAGCCCCAGCATTTT.

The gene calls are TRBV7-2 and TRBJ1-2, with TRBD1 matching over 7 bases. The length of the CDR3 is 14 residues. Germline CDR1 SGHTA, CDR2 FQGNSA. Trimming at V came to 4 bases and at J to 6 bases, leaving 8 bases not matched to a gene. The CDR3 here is CASSYRNQGDGYTF. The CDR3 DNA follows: TGTGCCAGCAGCTACAGGAACCAGGGGGATGGCTACACCTTC.

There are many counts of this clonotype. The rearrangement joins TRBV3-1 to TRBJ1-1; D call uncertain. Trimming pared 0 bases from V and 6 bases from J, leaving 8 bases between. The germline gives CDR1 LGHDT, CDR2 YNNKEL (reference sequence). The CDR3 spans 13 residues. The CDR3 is CASSQDPRAEAFF. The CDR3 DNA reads TGTGCCAGCAGCCAAGATCCGAGGGCTGAAGCTTTCTTT.

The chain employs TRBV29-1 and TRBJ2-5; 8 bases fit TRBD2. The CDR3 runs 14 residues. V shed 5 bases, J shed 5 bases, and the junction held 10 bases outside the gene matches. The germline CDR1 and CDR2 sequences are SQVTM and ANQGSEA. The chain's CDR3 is CSVSPGTSMETQYF. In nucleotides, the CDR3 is TGCAGCGTTTCCCCCGGGACTAGTATGGAGACCCAGTACTTC.

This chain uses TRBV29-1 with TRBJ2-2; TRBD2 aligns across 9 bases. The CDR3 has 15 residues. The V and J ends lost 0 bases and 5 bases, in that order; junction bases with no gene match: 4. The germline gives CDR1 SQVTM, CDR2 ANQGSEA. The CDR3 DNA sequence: TGCAGCGTTGAAGATCCGGGACTAGCAACCGGGGAGCTGTTTTTT. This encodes CSVEDPGLATGELFF.

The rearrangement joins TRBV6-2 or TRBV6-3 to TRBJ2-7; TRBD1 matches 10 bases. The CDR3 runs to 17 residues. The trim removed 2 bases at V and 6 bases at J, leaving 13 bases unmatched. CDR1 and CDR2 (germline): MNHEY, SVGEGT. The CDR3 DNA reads TGTGCCAGCAGTTACCAGAATTTCCGGGACAGGGGAGTCGAGCAGTACTTC. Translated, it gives CASSYQNFRDRGVEQYF.

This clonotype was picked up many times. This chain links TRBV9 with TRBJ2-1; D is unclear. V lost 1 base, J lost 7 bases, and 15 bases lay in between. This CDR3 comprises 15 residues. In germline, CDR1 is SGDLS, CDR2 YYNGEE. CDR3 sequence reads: CASSVHDFFGNEQFF. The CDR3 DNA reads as TGTGCCAGCAGCGTACATGACTTTTTCGGAAATGAGCAGTTCTTC.

CDR3 in DNA: TGCAGTGCTAGAACCCCGGGACAGGGGAAGTACGAGCAGTACTTC. Encoded protein: CSARTPGQGKYEQYF. This chain links TRBV20-1 with TRBJ2-7; 10 positions agree with TRBD1. Per germline, CDR1 DFQATT and CDR2 SNEGSKA (reference sequence). This CDR3 is 15 amino acids long. The ends lost 2 bases at V and 4 bases at J; junction bases unmatched: 8.

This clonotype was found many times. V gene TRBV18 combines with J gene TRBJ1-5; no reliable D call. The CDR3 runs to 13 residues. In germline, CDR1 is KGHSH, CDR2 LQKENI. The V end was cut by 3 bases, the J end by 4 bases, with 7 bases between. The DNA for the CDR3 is TGTGCCAGCTCACCTTCGGGGAATCAGCCCCAGCATTTT. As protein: CASSPSGNQPQHF.